Listed below are T cell receptor beta chains from one sample, sequenced in a study of T cell responses to AZD1222 COVID-19 vaccine. Libraries were prepared by immunoSEQ multiplex PCR; TCRdb keeps only in-frame clonotypes and omits some of them. Of about 150,000 clones listed, approximately 87% are singletons. Sequencing used peripheral blood, obtained on day 0 of MenACWY control vaccination. All receptors derive from an adult in good health. The CDR3 runs from the conserved cysteine through the conserved F or W. D genes are given only for firm matches. Clone size is stated in some rows and not others, as once, few, many or a class when expanded.

>TRBV5-1|TRBJ1-2|TRBD1|-
TGCGCCAGCAGCCCACGGGACAGCTATGGCTACACCTTC
CASSPRDSYGYTF
>TRBV7-8|TRBJ1-5|TRBD1|-
TGTGCCAGCAGCCCGGGGAGACAGGGGAACAATCAGCCCCAGCATTTT
CASSPGRQGNNQPQHF
>TRBV11-3|TRBJ2-7|TRBD2|-
TGTGCCAGCAGCTTAGCTAGGACTAGCATGGAGCAGTACTTC
CASSLARTSMEQYF
>TRBV7-3|TRBJ1-2|TRBD1|-
TGTGCCAGCAGCCTTAATCCGACAGGGGGCATCTATGGCTACACCTTC
CASSLNPTGGIYGYTF
>TRBV11-3|TRBJ1-1|-|once
TGTGCCAGCAGCCCGCGGGACGGCGTCACTGAAGCTTTCTTT
CASSPRDGVTEAFF
>TRBV10-3|TRBJ2-4|-|-
TGTGCCATCAGCCCCCCAGGGTCAGCCATTCAGTACTTC
CAISPPGSAIQYF
>TRBV5-1|TRBJ2-3|-|-
TGCGCCAGCAGCTTGGGACACACAGATACGCAGTATTTT
CASSLGHTDTQYF
>TRBV29-1|TRBJ1-2|-|-
TGCAGCGTTGACCCCGGCCCGTACACCTTC
CSVDPGPYTF
>TRBV10-1|TRBJ2-3|TRBD2|-
TGCGCCAGCCACGGGAGGGGAACTTTAATCACAGATACGCAGTATTTT
CASHGRGTLITDTQYF
>TRBV15|TRBJ1-1|-|once
TGTGCCACCAGCAGAGAAGCGGACGGTGGAAACACTGAAGCTTTCTTT
CATSREADGGNTEAFF
>TRBV10-1|TRBJ1-3|-|-
TGCGCCAGCAGCCTTGCTAAGGACGTATATTTT
CASSLAKDVYF
>TRBV21-1|TRBJ1-4|-|few
TGTGCCAGCAGACAGGCGGACGGAAATGAAAAACTGTTTTTT
CASRQADGNEKLFF
>TRBV27|TRBJ2-7|-|-
TGTGCCAGCAGTCCGGGACATTCCTTTTCCTACGAGCAGTACTTC
CASSPGHSFSYEQYF
>TRBV2|TRBJ1-6|-|-
TGTGCCAGCAGTAACGCAGGTGACTCACCCCTCCACTTT
CASSNAGDSPLHF
>TRBV18|TRBJ1-1|-|many
TGTGCCAGCTCACCACTTGTGAACACTGAAGCTTTCTTT
CASSPLVNTEAFF
>TRBV14|TRBJ2-4|-|-
TGTGCCAGCAGCCAAGGGGACTCACGGCAGTACTTC
CASSQGDSRQYF